The clone carrying this TCR beta chain was found a few times. What it binds is unknown. Cultured CD4+ T cell DNA was sequenced using the Oncomine TCR Beta short-read assay. TCRdb ran MiXCR on the PCR reads and lists one entry per CDR3 protein. The sample includes 13,000 or so distinct CDR3 sequences, around 50% of them seen just once. This sample is part of a study of vaccination and CD4 T cells after COVID-19. Study-level background: A vaccine, either BNT162b2 or mRNA-1273, was given to participants in two doses.

As for treatment: approximately nine-day PBMC culture with coronavirus spike peptide pools or control peptides (ViraFEST assay). PBMCs were cultured at a few million per well with around 10 IU/ml IL-2 and 9.5 to 10 ug/ml peptide pools. Trimming cost V 7 bases and J 5 bases, with 14 bases left between them. CDR3 length: 13 amino acids. Germline V gene data show CDR1 as MNHEY and CDR2 as SVGEGT. This receptor was identified in a human donor who had recovered from COVID-19. Sequencing input: CD4+ T cells from blood, cultured in vitro. This chain connects TRBV6-2 or TRBV6-3 to TRBJ1-1, with D hard to call. The CDR3 nucleotides are TGTGCCAGCACTCGAATCGTGGAAACTGAAGCTTTCTTT. It is translated as CASTRIVETEAFF.